The clone carrying this T cell receptor (beta chain) was seen only a few times. This PCR relied on a set of 60 Vbeta primers and 13 Jbeta primers. Assay used: immunoSEQ multiplex PCR; TCRdb lists only in-frame clones, some missing. The data contain roughly 120,000 clones, roughly 15% of them seen just once; the ten biggest clones take up roughly 2%. This specimen belongs to a study of cytomegalovirus exposure and HLA in healthy donors. Germline lookup yields CDR1 SEHNR and CDR2 FQNEAQ (reference sequence). The CDR3 covers 14 residues. The V and J ends lost 3 bases and 7 bases, in that order; junction bases with no gene match: 4.

The V gene is TRBV7-9, the J gene TRBJ1-4; TRBD1 agrees at 8 bases. The sample consisted of PBMCs. The sequence was collected from a woman under 30 in good health and CMV-seronegative. In nucleotides, the CDR3 is TGTGCCAGCAGCTTTCAGGGGGCTGGTGAAAAACTGTTTTTT. It yields the protein CASSFQGAGEKLFF.